Following are 9 T cell receptor beta chains from one sample sequenced in a study of CD8 T cells in Susac syndrome (dated by TCRdb to between 2018 and 2020). The library was produced with the immunoSEQ multiplex PCR assay. RNA was extracted using the RNeasy kit, and about 0.45 to 1 ug of the RNA was reverse transcribed with random hexamers. TCRdb cleaned the public reads at Q25 with fastp, built clones with MiXCR and kept in-frame beta chains. Entries that share a CDR3 protein sequence are merged under the most common genes and DNA. Counted in this sample were some 150,000 distinct CDR3 sequences; over 85% of them appeared once. The leading ten clones occupy roughly 0.19% of the sample. The sequencing input was CD8+ T cells from PBMCs. These receptors were collected from a human donor with multiple sclerosis.

This chain connects TRBV5-1 to TRBJ1-6; 8 positions match TRBD1. V was clipped by 4 bases and J by 2 bases; unmatched bases: 2. The CDR3 totals 15 residues. The germline gives CDR1 SGHRS, CDR2 YFSETQ. Here the CDR3 DNA reads TGCGCCAGCAGCGTGGACAGGGCCTATAATTCACCCCTCCACTTT. Translating gives CASSVDRAYNSPLHF. The full variable domain, in which reference TRBV5-1 and TRBJ1-6 provide the parts outside the CDR3, is KAGVTQTPRYLIKTRGQQVTLSCSPISGHRSVSWYQQTPGQGLQFLFEYFSETQRNKGNFPGRFSGRQFSNSRSEMNVSTLELGDSALYLCASSVDRAYNSPLHFGNGTRLTVT.

The chain joins TRBV28 to TRBJ1-5; D gene unclear. The CDR3 has 14 residues. The germline V and J ends were trimmed by 10 bases and 4 bases, with 17 bases remaining between them. Germline V gives CDR1 MDHEN, CDR2 SYDVKM. CDR3 protein: CATFNRRLNQPQHF. The CDR3 DNA follows: TGTGCCACCTTTAATCGGCGGTTAAATCAGCCCCAGCATTTT. The full variable domain, with the rest looked up from reference TRBV28 and TRBJ1-5, is DVKVTQSSRYLVKRTGEKVFLECVQDMDHENMFWYRQDPGLGLRLIYFSYDVKMKEKGDIPEGYSVSREKKERFSLILESASTNQTSMYLCATFNRRLNQPQHFGDGTRLSIL.

V usage is TRBV28 and J usage is TRBJ1-1; D possibly corresponds to TRBD1 (6 bases). CDR3 length: 13 residues. Germline-derived CDR1 and CDR2 are MDHEN and SYDVKM. Trimming left V 10 bases short and J 0 bases short, with 12 bases between. CDR3 protein: CAISGGMNTEAFF. Here the CDR3 DNA reads TGTGCCATCTCGGGGGGCATGAACACTGAAGCTTTCTTT.

A word on this clonotype: Likely a read error: the CDR3 ends without its conserved phenylalanine or tryptophan. The DNA is omitted, as the CDR3 cannot be located on it reliably, and the CDR3 follows TCRdb's listing. The chain carries TRBV5-4 and TRBJ2-4; the table's TRBD1 call for D was not verified on the DNA. Both ends counted, the CDR3 spans 14 residues. Germline V gene sequence: CDR1 SGHNT, CDR2 YYREEE (reference sequence). The CDR3 loop reads CASSLDAKGTGEIL.

This chain connects TRBV25-1 to TRBJ1-2, with 7 bases aligning to TRBD1. Unmatched junction bases numbered 7, after V lost 6 bases and J lost 0 bases. The CDR3 runs to 15 residues. Germline-derived CDR1 and CDR2 are MGHDK and SYGVNS. CDR3 in amino acids: CASRGGDSTNYGYTF. CDR3 DNA sequence: TGTGCCAGCAGGGGGGGGGACAGCACTAACTATGGCTACACCTTC.

The V gene is TRBV5-1, the J gene TRBJ2-1; weak D call: TRBD2 (5 bases). The CDR3 runs 18 residues. CDR1 is SGHRS and CDR2 is YFSETQ in the germline V gene. With 4 bases removed from V and 2 bases from J, the gap between germline ends came to 22 bases. The CDR3 spells CASSLGVGSGEPYNEQFF. The CDR3 nucleotides read TGCGCCAGCAGCCTAGGAGTGGGGAGCGGCGAACCCTACAATGAGCAGTTCTTC.

The rearrangement uses TRBV15 and TRBJ1-1; D remains unclear. This CDR3 has 15 amino acids. Between the trimmed V and J ends, which lost 5 bases and 1 base, there was a span of 14 bases. Germline V gene data show CDR1 as LNHNV and CDR2 as YYDKDF (reference sequence). The CDR3 reads CATSSSRQPNTEAFF. For the CDR3, the DNA is TGTGCCACCAGCTCTTCCCGGCAGCCGAACACTGAAGCTTTCTTT.

This chain links TRBV30 with TRBJ1-4; no firm D call. Trimming cost V 0 bases and J 5 bases, with 7 bases left between them. Germline CDR1 reads GTSNPN; CDR2 reads SVGIG (reference sequence). The CDR3 runs to 13 residues. This CDR3 reads CAWSVLGNEKLFF. The CDR3 coding sequence is TGTGCCTGGAGTGTCTTAGGGAATGAAAAACTGTTTTTT.

V gene TRBV29-1 combines with J gene TRBJ1-6, with D possibly being TRBD1 (6 bases). The germline CDR1 and CDR2 sequences are SQVTM and ANQGSEA. V was trimmed by 4 bases and J by 9 bases, leaving 13 bases between them. CDR3 length equals 13 residues. CDR3 region: CSVGSGEGSPLHF. CDR3 coding DNA: TGCAGCGTTGGGTCAGGGGAAGGTTCACCCCTCCACTTT.